The entry below gives a single T cell receptor (beta chain) sequence along with its context. This sample was included in a study of T cell changes during pregnancy in multiple sclerosis. TCRdb's copy holds only in-frame clones and misses some; the assay was immunoSEQ multiplex PCR. The table shows around 62,000 clones, with 93% occurring only once. This CDR3 has 14 residues. CDR1 and CDR2 from the germline V gene are SEHNR and FQNEAQ (reference sequence). The junction had 2 bases not matched to a gene; V was cut back by 6 bases and J by 0 bases. Source: CD8+ T cells from peripheral blood mononuclear cells, taken in the second trimester of pregnancy. The gene calls are TRBV7-9 and TRBJ2-1; TRBD2 agrees at 7 bases. The TCR comes from a female donor with multiple sclerosis, enrolled in a pregnancy study. The DNA of the CDR3 is TGTGCCAGCAGTGGGGGGGGCTCCTACAATGAGCAGTTCTTC. Protein: CASSGGGSYNEQFF.